This record covers a single T cell receptor beta chain. The sample belongs to a study of CD8 T cells in Susac syndrome. CDR3 length equals 13 residues. V was clipped by 0 bases and J by 6 bases; unmatched bases: 1. Germline CDR1 and CDR2: PRHDT and FYEKMQ (reference sequence). With random hexamers, roughly 0.45 to 1 ug RNA was reverse transcribed. Via MiXCR, TCRdb re-called the immunoSEQ multiplex PCR reads, giving one row per CDR3 protein. The sample lists about 140,000 distinct CDR3 sequences; approximately 93% were seen once. TCR beta sequencing was performed on blood CD8+ and CD4+ T cells. Healthy donors constituted the controls, which were matched for age and sex.

V and J are TRBV13 and TRBJ2-7; TRBD1 agrees at 8 bases. The receptor was derived from a human donor in good health. Sequencing input: CD8+ T cells from PBMCs. The CDR3 region has the DNA TGTGCCAGCAGCTTAGGACAGGGGGTCGAGCAGTACTTC. Amino acid sequence: CASSLGQGVEQYF.